This TCR beta chain was sequenced during a study of CD8 T cells in Susac syndrome. Study details: Blood was drawn from Susac syndrome patients while they were therapy-naive, on corticosteroids, or on intravenous immunoglobulin alone.

CDR3 length: 12 residues. Between the trimmed V and J ends, which lost 4 bases and 7 bases, there was a span of 11 bases. CDR1 is MNHEY and CDR2 is SVGAGI in the germline V gene. RNA in amounts of about 0.5 to 1 ug was reverse transcribed with random hexamers. An immunoSEQ multiplex PCR generated amplified TCR beta CDR3 products spanning 54 Vbeta and 13 Jbeta. TCRdb reprocessed the immunoSEQ multiplex PCR reads via MiXCR and lists one record per CDR3 protein. The sample has around 85,000 distinct CDR3 sequences, just under 95% seen once. Note on this clonotype: Its antigen is undetermined.

General study points: In total CD8+ repertoires, around 15 Susac-specific public clones were found, and CD8+ TEMRA repertoires had several. Regarding the TCR sequencing and HLA analysis, the study admitted that a relatively small number of individuals were involved.

The V call is TRBV6-5, the J call TRBJ2-7, with D maybe TRBD2 (6 bases). The sequenced sample was CD8+ T cells from PBMCs. The source of this sequence is a human donor with Susac syndrome. CDR3 DNA: TGTGCCAGCAGTTCGGACGGGGGAGAGCAGTACTTC. Translating it yields CASSSDGGEQYF.